These 28 T cell receptor beta chains were all obtained from the same sample, sequenced in a study of shared clonotypes between healthy human individuals. Libraries were prepared by immunoSEQ multiplex PCR; TCRdb keeps only in-frame clonotypes and omits some of them. The table shows 2 million to 3 million clones, with 80% to 95% occurring only once. Material for sequencing was naive CD4+ T cells from PBMCs. Subset here: CD45RA+ positively selected. Receptor source: a man aged 18 to 30 in good health. Some clones in this sample may be carry-over from other donors' samples.

J is TRBJ2-1 and V is TRBV11-3, with D maybe TRBD2 (6 bases). CDR1 SGHNT and CDR2 YENEEA come from the germline V gene. V lost 5 bases and J lost 9, with 14 bases in between. The CDR3 is 13 residues long. The CDR3 reads CASSPLGGVEQFF. DNA of the CDR3: TGTGCCAGCAGCCCCCTAGGAGGGGTTGAGCAGTTCTTC.

This rearrangement joins TRBV2 to TRBJ2-5, with no clear D. The ends were cut back, 4 bases at V and 2 bases at J, with 14 bases in the middle. This CDR3 spans 15 amino acids. Germline V gene sequence: CDR1 SNHLY, CDR2 FYNNEI. CDR3 sequence: CASSAALATQETQYF. The CDR3 nucleotides read TGTGCCAGCAGTGCTGCTTTGGCTACACAAGAGACCCAGTACTTC.

V is TRBV27 and J is TRBJ1-1; D gene ambiguous. Trimming took off 8 bases at V and 2 bases at J, with 12 bases between the two ends. This CDR3 has 13 residues. Germline V gene lookup returns CDR1 MNHEY and CDR2 SMNVEV (reference sequence). The CDR3 DNA follows: TGTGCCAGCTCACTGTTACCCAACACTGAAGCTTTCTTT. Translating it yields CASSLLPNTEAFF.

V gene TRBV20-1 combines with J gene TRBJ2-1; TRBD2 might be the D (5 bases). Looked up from germline, CDR1 is DFQATT and CDR2 is SNEGSKA (reference sequence). The CDR3 is made up of 9 amino acids. The CDR3 DNA follows: TGCATCCCCGCGGGTGAGCAGTTCTTC. Protein sequence: CIPAGEQFF.

CDR3 nucleotide sequence: TGCACCAGCAGCCAAGACTATGGCTACACCTTC. It encodes CTSSQDYGYTF. This chain uses TRBV1 with TRBJ1-2. TRBV1 is assigned pseudogene status. CDR3 length: 11 amino acids.

The chain couples TRBV5-1 to TRBJ1-6, with a weak D call TRBD1 (5 bases). This CDR3 has 16 amino acids. Germline loops: CDR1 SGHRS, CDR2 YFSETQ. V lost 4 bases and J 7 bases, leaving 18 bases between the germline ends. CDR3 in amino acids: CASSNRRRGENSPLHF. CDR3 in DNA: TGCGCCAGCAGCAACCGGAGAAGGGGTGAGAATTCACCCCTCCACTTT.

This clone occurred once. The chain combines TRBV7-9 with TRBJ2-1; 9 bases map to TRBD1. Germline CDR1 reads SEHNR; CDR2 reads FQNEAQ (reference sequence). J gave up 7 bases and V 4 bases, and 8 bases lay outside the gene matches. This CDR3 has 15 residues. The CDR3 sequence is CASSYGTGTQNEQFF. As DNA, the CDR3 is TGTGCCAGCAGCTACGGGACAGGGACTCAAAATGAGCAGTTCTTC.

Comment on this clone: The sample holds other DNA sequences that translate to the same CDR3. The rearrangement uses TRBV2 and TRBJ1-5; unclear D gene. Between the trimmed V and J ends, which lost 1 base and 7 bases, there was a span of 8 bases. This CDR3 region has 13 residues. Germline V CDR1 and CDR2: SNHLY, FYNNEI. As DNA, the CDR3 is TGTGCCAGCAGTGAAGGGGCTGGACAGCCCCAGCATTTT. Its protein product is CASSEGAGQPQHF.

The J gene is TRBJ1-4, the V gene TRBV5-1; D unclear. CDR1 and CDR2 (germline): SGHRS, YFSETQ. V dropped 4 bases and J dropped 8 bases, with 18 bases sitting between them. This CDR3 spans 15 amino acids. The CDR3 loop is CASSLGGRAEEKLFF. The DNA of the CDR3 is TGCGCCAGCAGCCTAGGCGGGAGGGCTGAGGAAAAACTGTTTTTT.

The chain couples TRBV25-1 to TRBJ2-5; 8 nucleotides agree with TRBD1. Losses at the gene ends were 3 bases for V and 7 bases for J; bases not matched to a gene: 16. CDR3 length equals 17 residues. Germline values: CDR1 MGHDK, CDR2 SYGVNS. CDR3 bases: TGTGCCAGCAGTGACCCCCCCGGACAGGGCATTTGGGGGACCCAGTACTTC. Its translation is CASSDPPGQGIWGTQYF.

This chain links TRBV6-5 with TRBJ1-2, with D possibly TRBD1 on 5 matching bases. The CDR3 has 14 residues. From germline, CDR1 is MNHEY and CDR2 SVGAGI. Trimming removed 6 bases at V and 4 bases at J, with 15 bases between. The CDR3 sequence is CASRGLDRRYGYTF. The CDR3 bases are TGTGCCAGCAGGGGGCTAGACAGACGCTATGGCTACACCTTC.

J is TRBJ2-5 and V is TRBV21-1; the table gives TRBD2 as D, unverified against the DNA. TRBV21-1 is labeled a pseudogene. This CDR3 spans 16 amino acids. The CDR3 coding sequence is TGTGCCAGCACCTACCGAATTCGGGGGATTAGGGAGACCCAGTACTTC. Translated, it gives CASTYRIRGIRETQYF.

The chain couples TRBV28 to TRBJ2-3; 10 nucleotides line up with TRBD2. The germline V gene encodes CDR1 MDHEN and CDR2 SYDVKM. The CDR3 spans 15 residues. Trimming at V came to 5 bases and at J to 6 bases, leaving 8 bases not matched to a gene. DNA for the CDR3: TGTGCCAGCAGTCTCGACAGCGGGAGGGCCGATACGCAGTATTTT. Protein sequence: CASSLDSGRADTQYF.

The chain couples TRBV5-1 to TRBJ2-1; D possibly corresponds to TRBD1 (6 bases). This CDR3 region has 15 residues. Trimming removed 0 bases at V and 7 bases at J, with 14 bases between. Germline V gene data show CDR1 as SGHRS and CDR2 as YFSETQ. CDR3 loop: CASSLVSGARNEQFF. Here the CDR3 DNA reads TGCGCCAGCAGCTTGGTGTCAGGGGCAAGGAATGAGCAGTTCTTC.

V gene TRBV5-1 combines with J gene TRBJ2-1, with 7 bases matching TRBD2. Germline V gene data show CDR1 as SGHRS and CDR2 as YFSETQ. The CDR3 runs to 16 residues. Germline trimming cut 4 bases from V and 0 bases from J; bases unmatched to any gene: 7. The CDR3 region has the DNA TGCGCCAGCAGCGACCTACCTAGCGGCTCCTACAATGAGCAGTTCTTC. Translated, it gives CASSDLPSGSYNEQFF.

Details on this clone: Other DNA variants within this sample encode the same CDR3. The rearrangement links TRBV5-1 to TRBJ2-1; TRBD2 agrees at 11 bases. CDR3 length equals 14 residues. Germline-derived CDR1 and CDR2 are SGHRS and YFSETQ. The junction had 3 bases not matched to a gene; V was cut back by 4 bases and J by 6 bases. CDR3: CASSTGTSGNEQFF. The CDR3 coding sequence is TGCGCCAGCAGCACCGGGACTAGCGGCAATGAGCAGTTCTTC.

The V gene is TRBV5-5, the J gene TRBJ1-4, with D perhaps TRBD1 (5 bases). The CDR3 contains 15 residues. V lost 2 bases and J 8 bases, leaving 16 bases between the germline ends. CDR1 SGHKS and CDR2 YYEKEE come from the germline V gene (reference sequence). CDR3 DNA: TGTGCCAGCAGCTTCCCTGGGGCGGAGGGGGAAAAACTGTTTTTT. It encodes CASSFPGAEGEKLFF.

This chain connects TRBV11-2 to TRBJ2-2; 9 bases agree with TRBD2. Germline V gene lookup returns CDR1 SGHAT and CDR2 FQNNGV. This CDR3 contains 15 residues. The V and J ends lost 1 base and 6 bases, in that order; junction bases with no gene match: 3. CDR3 sequence: CASSLVAGAPGELFF. The CDR3 DNA reads TGTGCCAGCAGCTTAGTAGCGGGAGCCCCCGGGGAGCTGTTTTTT.

This chain joins TRBV7-2 and TRBJ1-1; perhaps TRBD1 as D (5 bases). V lost 3 bases, J lost 5 bases, and 10 bases lay in between. The CDR3 totals 13 residues. Germline V gene lookup returns CDR1 SGHTA and CDR2 FQGNSA. The CDR3 is CASSFTGRTEAFF. The CDR3 nucleotides are TGTGCCAGCAGCTTTACGGGGCGGACTGAAGCTTTCTTT.

Turning to this clone: The sample has other DNA sequences that encode this CDR3 too. The DNA of the CDR3 is TGCGCCAGCAGCCAAGTGGCGGCTGGGGGCACAGATACGCAGTATTTT. Protein: CASSQVAAGGTDTQYF. The V and J genes are TRBV4-3 and TRBJ2-3; D gene ambiguous. Germline values: CDR1 LGHNA, CDR2 YSLEER. The V end was cut by 1 base, the J end by 1 base, with 12 bases between. The CDR3 covers 16 residues.

This chain uses TRBV9 with TRBJ1-2; a weak D match, TRBD1 (5 bases). The CDR3 covers 15 residues. CDR1 and CDR2 from the germline V gene are SGDLS and YYNGEE. V was trimmed by 3 bases and J by 1 base, leaving 13 bases between them. In DNA, the CDR3 is TGTGCCAGCAGCGCTGGGGGGTCCTTTAACTATGGCTACACCTTC. Amino acid sequence: CASSAGGSFNYGYTF.

Details on this clone: At the DNA level, this CDR3 is encoded by other sequences in the same sample as well. The chain couples TRBV4-1 to TRBJ2-7, with 11 bases aligning to TRBD1. This CDR3 has 14 residues. The V segment lost 1 base and the J segment 4 bases; nucleotides outside the gene matches: 0. Germline loops: CDR1 MGHRA, CDR2 YSYEKL. CDR3 amino acids: CASSQGDRGYEQYF. The CDR3 coding sequence is TGCGCCAGCAGCCAAGGGGACAGGGGGTACGAGCAGTACTTC.

The chain recombines TRBV2 with TRBJ2-4; 9 bases are a match to TRBD2. The V and J ends lost 4 bases and 6 bases, in that order; junction bases with no gene match: 10. CDR1 is SNHLY, CDR2 FYNNEI, per germline. The length of the CDR3 is 16 residues. The CDR3 nucleotides read TGTGCCAGCAGTGCTTTGGCTAGCGGGATTGCAAACATTCAGTACTTC. Translated, it gives CASSALASGIANIQYF.

In nucleotides, the CDR3 is TGCGCCAGCAGCCAAGGTAGCTATCGCAATGAGCAGTTCTTC. Its protein product is CASSQGSYRNEQFF. V is TRBV4-3 and J is TRBJ2-1, with D uncertain. The CDR3 is 14 amino acids. With 1 base removed from V and 6 bases from J, the gap between germline ends came to 10 bases. Germline V gives CDR1 LGHNA, CDR2 YSLEER.

Points on this clone: Other DNA sequences in the same sample also yield this CDR3. The rearrangement uses TRBV7-2 and TRBJ2-5, with D unclear. The CDR3 is 12 residues long. Germline loops: CDR1 SGHTA, CDR2 FQGNSA. V lost 2 bases, J lost 2 bases, and 3 bases lay in between. This CDR3 reads CASSLLQETQYF. CDR3 DNA sequence: TGTGCCAGCAGCTTACTACAAGAGACCCAGTACTTC. The full variable domain, in which reference TRBV7-2 and TRBJ2-5 provide the parts outside the CDR3, is GAGVSQSPSNKVTEKGKDVELRCDPISGHTALYWYRQSLGQGLEFLIYFQGNSAPDKSGLPSDRFSAERTGGSVSTLTIQRTQQEDSAVYLCASSLLQETQYFGPGTRLLVL.

The chain couples TRBV10-1 to TRBJ2-1; TRBD2 matches 7 bases. The CDR3 length is 17 residues. Per germline, CDR1 WNHNN and CDR2 SYGVQD (reference sequence). V dropped 10 bases and J dropped 4; count of bases not matched to a gene: 19. CDR3 in amino acids: CANRPGGWRNPYNEQFF. The CDR3 DNA reads TGCGCCAACCGTCCCGGGGGGTGGCGGAACCCTTACAATGAGCAGTTCTTC.

V and J are TRBV7-6 and TRBJ1-3; D is undetermined. This CDR3 spans 15 amino acids. V was shortened by 1 base and J by 1 base, with 8 bases between the two germline ends. Germline V lookup: CDR1 SGHVS, CDR2 FNYEAQ. CDR3 DNA sequence: TGTGCCAGCAGCTTAGGAGTCAGGTCTGGAAACACCATATATTTT. Amino acid sequence: CASSLGVRSGNTIYF. Filled out from reference TRBV7-6 and TRBJ1-3, the complete variable domain reads GAGVSQSPRYKVTKRGQDVALRCDPISGHVSLYWYRQALGQGPEFLTYFNYEAQQDKSGLPNDRFSAERPEGSISTLTIQRTEQRDSAMYRCASSLGVRSGNTIYFGEGSWLTVV.

The chain links TRBV18 to TRBJ2-7, with 9 bases fitting TRBD1. Germline V gene sequence: CDR1 KGHSH, CDR2 LQKENI. The junction had 10 bases not matched to a gene; V was cut back by 4 bases and J by 6 bases. CDR3 size: 15 residues. The CDR3, as DNA: TGTGCCAGCTCACGGACCCGGGACAGGGTTAGCGAGCAGTACTTC. Its translation: CASSRTRDRVSEQYF.